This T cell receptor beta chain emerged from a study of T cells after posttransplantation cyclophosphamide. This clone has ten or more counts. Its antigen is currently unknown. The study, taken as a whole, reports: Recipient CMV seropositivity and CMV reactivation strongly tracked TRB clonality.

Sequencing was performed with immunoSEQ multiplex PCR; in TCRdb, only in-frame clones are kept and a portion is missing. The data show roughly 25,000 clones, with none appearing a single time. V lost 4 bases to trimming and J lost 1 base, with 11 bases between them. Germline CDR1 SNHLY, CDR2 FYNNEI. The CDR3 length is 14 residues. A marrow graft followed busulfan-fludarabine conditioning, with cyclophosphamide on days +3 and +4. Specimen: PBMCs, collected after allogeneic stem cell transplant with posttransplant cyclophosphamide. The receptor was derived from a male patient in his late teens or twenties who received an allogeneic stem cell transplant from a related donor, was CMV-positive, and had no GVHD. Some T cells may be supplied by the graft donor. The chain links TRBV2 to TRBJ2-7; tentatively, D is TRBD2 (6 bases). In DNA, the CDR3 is TGTGCCAGCAGTGTCGGGGCGGGATCCTACGAGCAGTACTTC. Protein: CASSVGAGSYEQYF. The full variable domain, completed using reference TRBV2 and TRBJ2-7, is EPEVTQTPSHQVTQMGQEVILRCVPISNHLYFYWYRQILGQKVEFLVSFYNNEISEKSEIFDDQFSVERPDGSNFTLKIRSTKLEDSAMYFCASSVGAGSYEQYFGPGTRLTVT.